The clone carrying this TCR beta chain came up many times. The source of the sample is a study of metastatic and nonmetastatic thyroid tumors. TCRdb re-called clones from the PCR reads using MiXCR. The profile shows 20,000 to 25,000 clones, 12% of them singletons. The germline V gene encodes CDR1 KGHSH and CDR2 LQKENI. V was clipped by 1 base and J by 8 bases, with 15 bases between them. The CDR3 length is 15 residues. No treatment had been given to any patient before thyroid surgery. The chain combines TRBV18 with TRBJ2-1; D is unclear. This receptor was obtained from a male donor with papillary thyroid cancer or a benign thyroid nodule (not recorded which). Some clones in this sample may be carry-over from other donors' samples. Sample: blood. The CDR3 loop is CASSPQKSGGYEQFF. The CDR3 DNA reads TGTGCCAGCTCACCACAAAAATCGGGCGGCTATGAGCAGTTCTTC.